The present T cell receptor (beta chain) was sequenced within a study of blood T cell repertoires in COVID-19. Background on the study: Both acute and convalescent COVID-19 samples were obtained from the United States, Italy and Spain.

Under the authors' procedure: Reference gene primer amplification gave nucleated cell count estimates. Clones were sequenced by immunoSEQ multiplex PCR, and TCRdb holds only the in-frame ones, with some missing. Clone size and the V and J calls come from that table; the DNA yielded D and trimming. Of about 300,000 clones in the sample, 89% were seen once. CDR1 and CDR2 (germline): KGHDR, SFDVKD. Trimming removed 2 bases at V and 9 bases at J, with 13 bases between. The CDR3 totals 15 residues. Ages ranged from roughly 18 to 100 years, with residence in under 25 US areas. A COVID-19 case had been met by exposed participants during the 2 weeks before study entry.

The specimen was PBMCs or T cells enriched from blood (not recorded which). The TCR originated in a woman aged 45-65 years who had been exposed to COVID-19. V gene TRBV24-1 combines with J gene TRBJ2-6, with no clear D. The CDR3 bases are TGTGCCACCAGTGATTCCCCACGCGGTGACAACGTCCTGACTTTC. Translating it yields CATSDSPRGDNVLTF.